The 17 T cell receptor beta chains below come from one sample, sequenced in a study of CD8+ T cells in alopecia areata. Researchers took lesional scalp punch biopsies and peripheral blood from people who were alopecia areata patients. Reverse transcribed after extraction, RNA yielded cDNA as the sequencing template. The repertoire was sequenced with immunoSEQ multiplex PCR; TCRdb's copy has only in-frame clones and lacks some. The table lists roughly 20,000 clones, about 59% of them singletons, with around 5.6% in the top ten. This material consisted of skin, taken at week 0. The receptor set was obtained from a human donor with alopecia areata.

The chain carries TRBV7-2 and TRBJ1-2; D perhaps matches TRBD1 (6 bases). The V end lost 2 bases, the J end lost 6 bases, and 16 bases lay between the germline ends. CDR3 length equals 15 residues. Looked up from germline, CDR1 is SGHTA and CDR2 is FQGNSA. The CDR3 loop reads CASSLSDSRIHGYTF. The CDR3 DNA reads TGTGCCAGCAGCTTATCGGACAGCCGGATCCATGGCTACACCTTC.

The chain employs TRBV7-4 and TRBJ1-2, with 8 bases matching TRBD1. The ends lost 1 base at V and 6 bases at J; junction bases unmatched: 1. CDR1 is SGHVT and CDR2 is SQSDAQ in the germline V gene. The CDR3 sequence is 13 residues long. The CDR3 sequence is CASSLGTGNGYTF. CDR3 sequence (DNA): TGTGCCAGCAGCTTAGGGACAGGGAATGGCTACACCTTC.

This sequence joins TRBV7-2 and TRBJ2-3; the match to TRBD2 covers 10 bases. Trimming cost V 1 base and J 0 bases; bases outside gene matches: 7. The germline V gene has CDR1 SGHTA and CDR2 FQGNSA. The CDR3 is 18 residues long. CDR3 sequence: CASSLVASGGASTDTQYF. DNA for the CDR3: TGTGCCAGCAGCTTAGTGGCCAGCGGGGGGGCCAGCACAGATACGCAGTATTTT.

The chain couples TRBV5-1 to TRBJ1-3; no clear D gene. V was trimmed by 4 bases and J by 0 bases, leaving 14 bases between them. Per the germline V gene, CDR1 is SGHRS and CDR2 is YFSETQ. The CDR3 spans 16 residues. The CDR3, as DNA: TGCGCCAGCAGCCCCCAACTACAGAGCTCTGGAAACACCATATATTTT. Its protein product is CASSPQLQSSGNTIYF.

Only a few counts were recorded for this clone. The rearrangement links TRBV9 to TRBJ1-5; D is unclear. Germline V lookup: CDR1 SGDLS, CDR2 YYNGEE. V lost 4 bases and J 7 bases, leaving 15 bases between the germline ends. The CDR3 length is 14 residues. The CDR3 is CASSLGEIGQPQHF. DNA for the CDR3: TGTGCCAGCAGCCTCGGGGAAATCGGACAGCCCCAGCATTTT.

This clone has only a few counts. V and J are TRBV7-2 and TRBJ2-3; D is unclear. V was cut by 3 bases and J by 1 base, with 2 bases left in between. Germline V gene data show CDR1 as SGHTA and CDR2 as FQGNSA. The CDR3 loop spans 12 amino acids. The CDR3 protein is CASSLRTDTQYF. DNA of the CDR3: TGTGCCAGCAGCTTGCGCACAGATACGCAGTATTTT.

This clone was observed a single time. The J gene is TRBJ1-6, the V gene TRBV28; D remains ambiguous. Trimming removed 6 bases at V and 4 bases at J, with 10 bases between. Germline CDR1 MDHEN, CDR2 SYDVKM. The CDR3 is made up of 14 amino acids. The CDR3 protein is CASRETSYNSPLHF. DNA for the CDR3: TGTGCCAGCAGGGAGACAAGTTATAATTCACCCCTCCACTTT.

This sequence joins TRBV7-2 and TRBJ2-5, with D maybe TRBD1 (6 bases). The CDR3 spans 13 residues. Germline CDR1 SGHTA, CDR2 FQGNSA. Trimming shortened V by 5 bases and J by 6 bases, and 13 bases separated the two germline ends. Written as DNA, the CDR3 is TGTGCCAGCAGCACACAGGGTAGGCAGACCCAGTACTTC. Its protein is CASSTQGRQTQYF.

This clone was observed once. The rearrangement links TRBV7-6 to TRBJ2-7; D gene uncertain. V was trimmed by 1 base and J by 2 bases, leaving 12 bases between them. This CDR3 has 15 residues. The germline V gene has CDR1 SGHVS and CDR2 FNYEAQ. DNA of the CDR3: TGTGCCAGCAGCTTAGGAACAGCTTCTACCTACGAGCAGTACTTC. Translated: CASSLGTASTYEQYF. Filled out from reference TRBV7-6 and TRBJ2-7, the complete variable domain reads GAGVSQSPRYKVTKRGQDVALRCDPISGHVSLYWYRQALGQGPEFLTYFNYEAQQDKSGLPNDRFSAERPEGSISTLTIQRTEQRDSAMYRCASSLGTASTYEQYFGPGTRLTVT.

This clone was recorded only once. This chain links TRBV1 with TRBJ2-3; TRBD2, as called in the table, went unchecked against the DNA. TRBV1 is a known pseudogene. There are 15 residues in the CDR3. The CDR3 loop reads CTSSHGLAGTDTQYF. The CDR3 DNA follows: TGCACCAGCAGCCACGGACTAGCGGGCACAGATACGCAGTATTTT.

The V and J genes are TRBV11-3 and TRBJ1-2, with D uncertain. The CDR3 is made up of 13 amino acids. The germline V gene has CDR1 SGHNT and CDR2 YENEEA. V was cut by 5 bases and J by 4 bases, with 11 bases left in between. CDR3 sequence: CASSQDGPYGYTF. The CDR3 nucleotides read TGTGCCAGCAGCCAGGACGGTCCCTATGGCTACACCTTC.

V gene TRBV19 combines with J gene TRBJ2-5; TRBD2 matches 9 bases. After removal of 7 bases from V and 5 bases from J, the junction contained 11 bases not matched to a gene. CDR3 length equals 15 residues. CDR1 is LNHDA and CDR2 is SQIVND in the germline V gene (reference sequence). The chain's CDR3 is CASNLRGGRRETQYF. The CDR3 bases are TGTGCCAGTAATCTGCGGGGGGGGCGCCGTGAGACCCAGTACTTC.

V usage is TRBV2 and J usage is TRBJ1-4, with 8 bases identical to TRBD1. V was clipped by 2 bases and J by 10 bases; unmatched bases: 6. CDR1 and CDR2 (germline): SNHLY, FYNNEI. The CDR3 contains 14 residues. The CDR3 sequence: CASSESDRAGKLFF. In nucleotides, the CDR3 is TGTGCCAGCAGTGAATCGGACAGGGCCGGAAAACTGTTTTTT.

This rearrangement joins TRBV6-6 to TRBJ1-4, with 7 bases lining up with TRBD1. V dropped 6 bases and J dropped 7; count of bases not matched to a gene: 11. Looked up from germline, CDR1 is MNHNY and CDR2 is SVGAGI (reference sequence). The CDR3 contains 15 residues. The CDR3, as DNA: TGTGCCAGCAGCCGATCAGGGGGGGTCGGTGAAAAACTGTTTTTT. Translating it yields CASSRSGGVGEKLFF.

The genes are TRBV6-6 and TRBJ1-6; D perhaps matches TRBD1 (6 bases). Germline CDR1 MNHNY, CDR2 SVGAGI (reference sequence). The V and J ends lost 5 bases and 7 bases respectively, with 12 bases between them. This CDR3 is 14 amino acids long. CDR3 loop: CASSHDRSNSPLHF. DNA of the CDR3: TGTGCCAGCAGTCACGACAGGTCGAATTCACCCCTCCACTTT.

By share, this clone counts as medium-sized. The V call is TRBV4-2, the J call TRBJ2-5, with 14 bases identical to TRBD2. The V gene end was trimmed by 2 bases and the J gene end by 5 bases; junction bases not matched to a gene: 4. CDR1 LGHNA and CDR2 YNFKEQ come from the germline V gene. CDR3 size: 16 residues. CDR3 sequence: CASSQMTSGGEETQYF. The CDR3 region has the DNA TGTGCCAGCAGCCAAATGACTAGCGGGGGGGAGGAGACCCAGTACTTC.

The V gene is TRBV9, the J gene TRBJ2-7, with D tentatively TRBD1 (6 bases). Trimming pared 0 bases from V and 2 bases from J, leaving 9 bases between. Germline values: CDR1 SGDLS, CDR2 YYNGEE. The length of the CDR3 is 14 residues. This CDR3 reads CASSVGGGTYEQYF. CDR3 sequence (DNA): TGTGCCAGCAGCGTAGGAGGGGGAACCTACGAGCAGTACTTC.